This TCR beta chain was observed in a study of blood T cell repertoires in COVID-19. At the level of the study: Acute-phase and convalescent COVID-19 samples originated in the United States, Italy and Spain. In each case, the material was cDNA or gDNA derived from T cells, B-cell-depleted T cells, or PBMCs.

As originally analysed: Reference gene primers were amplified, and this amplification served to estimate nucleated cell counts. The data were produced by immunoSEQ multiplex PCR, yet TCRdb's version contains in-frame clones alone and is incomplete. The D gene and trimming were derived from the DNA, and the V and J assignments and clone size from that table. The sample consists of more than 60,000 clones, about 82% of them appearing once. The length of the CDR3 is 13 residues. CDR1 and CDR2 (germline): SGHNT, YYREEE (reference sequence). Trimming cost V 4 bases and J 3 bases, with 10 bases left between them. This clone was picked up a small number of times.

The TCR sequence derives from a human donor in a cohort sampled during active COVID-19. The genes are TRBV5-4 and TRBJ1-1; D is unresolved. Specimen: peripheral blood. The CDR3: CASSRRRDTEAFF. In DNA form, the CDR3 reads TGTGCCAGCAGCAGGAGGAGGGACACTGAAGCTTTCTTT.